The source of this T cell receptor beta chain is a study of shared clonotypes between healthy human individuals. Germline CDR1 reads MDHEN; CDR2 reads SYDVKM. V lost 2 bases and J lost 7, with 15 bases in between. CDR3 length: 16 amino acids. All donors were healthy HIV-negative adults lacking recent acute infections or vaccinations. Among the unsorted PBMC samples, replicate PCRs used about 280 ng DNA, 30,000 to 35,000 T cell genomes. Original processing methods: In the immunoSEQ data, sequences were junction-only and lacked quality scores, so filtering differed. Sequenced by immunoSEQ multiplex PCR; TCRdb stores in-frame clones only, minus some. V and J calls plus clone size are reproduced from that table; the DNA served to infer D and trimming. The data show more than 450,000 clones, with approximately 79% seen just once and 13% held by the top ten.

The sequenced sample was PBMCs. J is TRBJ1-6 and V is TRBV28; unclear D gene. The TCR was taken from a woman in her thirties or forties in good health. Some clones in this sample may be carry-over from other donors' samples. CDR3 loop: CASSLTRGSGNSPLHF. CDR3 DNA sequence: TGTGCCAGCAGTTTAACGAGAGGATCGGGCAATTCACCCCTCCACTTT.